Following are 3 T cell receptor beta chains from one sample sequenced in a study of T cells in Graves' hyperthyroidism and ophthalmopathy (dated by TCRdb to between 2018 and 2021). Library preparation employed multiplex PCR. Sequencing relied on an Illumina HiSeq 2000. The TCR beta CDR3 regions were amplified from the RNA transcripts. The first round of RT-PCR for the TCR CDR3 was performed with the HTBI primer set and the Qiagen OneStep RT-PCR kit. TCRdb ran its own pipeline on the public reads, namely fastp trimming at Q25 and MiXCR clone calling, and kept in-frame beta chains. Each entry merges the rows of one CDR3 protein and shows their most common DNA and genes. Here the sample has almost 250,000 distinct CDR3 sequences; about 24% occur a single time. The ten largest clonotypes hold roughly 40% of the sample. The specimen sequenced was blood. These receptors came from a woman in her thirties or forties with Graves' ophthalmopathy.

In this sample, this clonotype turned up many times. V gene TRBV4-2 combines with J gene TRBJ1-1, with TRBD1 matching 7 bases. The junction had 1 base not matched to a gene; V was cut back by 3 bases and J by 0 bases. This CDR3 contains 14 residues. Germline loops: CDR1 LGHNA, CDR2 YNFKEQ. CDR3 DNA sequence: TGTGCCAGCAGCCAGGGACAGATGAACACTGAAGCTTTCTTT. Residues: CASSQGQMNTEAFF.

This clonotype was seen repeatedly, ten times or more. The chain employs TRBV29-1 and TRBJ2-7; D call uncertain. The CDR3 runs 12 residues. Germline V gives CDR1 SQVTM, CDR2 ANQGSEA. Trimming left V 3 bases short and J 7 bases short, with 13 bases between. The CDR3 sequence: CSVESDSWEQYF. DNA of the CDR3: TGCAGCGTTGAGTCAGATTCTTGGGAGCAGTACTTC.

This chain uses TRBV6-1 with TRBJ1-5, with unresolved D. The CDR3 sequence is 13 residues long. The V end lost 5 bases, the J end lost 0 bases, and 5 bases lay between the germline ends. The germline V gene has CDR1 MNHNS and CDR2 SASEGT. CDR3 protein: CASSRSSNQPQHF. DNA for the CDR3: TGTGCCAGCAGTAGGTCTAGCAATCAGCCCCAGCATTTT.